This T cell receptor beta chain originates from a study of cytomegalovirus exposure and HLA in healthy donors. In the study overall: The study placed around 85% of its approximately 400 genotyped donors in the Caucasian-associated ancestry cluster. Study-level results: The authors enumerated 164 TCR beta chains as linked to cytomegalovirus. Further analysis, carried out later, found HLA-associated TCR beta chains more clonally expanded than equally common other chains. TCR beta V- and J-gene trimming was later associated with a missense DCLRE1C variant.

V shed 1 base and J shed 0 bases, with 8 bases lying between them. Germline assignment: CDR1 SGHRS and CDR2 YFSETQ. CDR3 length: 14 residues. Remarks on this clone: What it recognizes is unknown.

PCR amplification relied on 60 Vbeta primers (plus 13 Jbeta primers). Clones were sequenced by immunoSEQ multiplex PCR, and TCRdb holds only the in-frame ones, with some missing. The sample shows some 140,000 clones, 60% to 75% of them seen only once. The source is a human donor in good health. Sequencing was done on a sample of PBMCs. This chain links TRBV5-1 with TRBJ2-7; tentatively, D is TRBD2 (5 bases). The CDR3 here is CASSLLADSYEQYF. The CDR3 region has the DNA TGCGCCAGCAGCTTGCTAGCCGACTCCTACGAGCAGTACTTC. Together with reference TRBV5-1 and TRBJ2-7, the CDR3 gives the full variable domain: KAGVTQTPRYLIKTRGQQVTLSCSPISGHRSVSWYQQTPGQGLQFLFEYFSETQRNKGNFPGRFSGRQFSNSRSEMNVSTLELGDSALYLCASSLLADSYEQYFGPGTRLTVT.